This TCR beta chain was identified in a study of human T cells and chemical hapten exposure. Germline V gene lookup returns CDR1 SEHNR and CDR2 FQNEAQ (reference sequence). The V end was cut by 8 bases, the J end by 5 bases, with 18 bases between. The CDR3 runs 14 residues. TCRdb re-derived calls from the RACE reads in MiXCR, one entry per CDR3 protein. Of tens of thousands of distinct CDR3 sequences listed, 3.3% were seen once; the top ten hold roughly 6.6%. In its sample, this clonotype was seen many times. Noted time point: patch test 2, 6 weeks after DPC sensitization. The sample's treatment: therapeutic diphenylcyclopropenone sensitization with weekly scalp DPC.

V and J are TRBV7-9 and TRBJ1-1, with D maybe TRBD1 (5 bases). This clonotype originated in a man aged 35 to 55 with alopecia areata. Some clones in this sample may be carry-over from other donors' samples. The source material was whole blood, sampled in connection with sensitization to the hapten diphenylcyclopropenone (DPC). CDR3 DNA sequence: TGTGCCAGCGTAAAAACGGCAGGGCGTACTGAAGCTTTCTTT. This gives the protein CASVKTAGRTEAFF.